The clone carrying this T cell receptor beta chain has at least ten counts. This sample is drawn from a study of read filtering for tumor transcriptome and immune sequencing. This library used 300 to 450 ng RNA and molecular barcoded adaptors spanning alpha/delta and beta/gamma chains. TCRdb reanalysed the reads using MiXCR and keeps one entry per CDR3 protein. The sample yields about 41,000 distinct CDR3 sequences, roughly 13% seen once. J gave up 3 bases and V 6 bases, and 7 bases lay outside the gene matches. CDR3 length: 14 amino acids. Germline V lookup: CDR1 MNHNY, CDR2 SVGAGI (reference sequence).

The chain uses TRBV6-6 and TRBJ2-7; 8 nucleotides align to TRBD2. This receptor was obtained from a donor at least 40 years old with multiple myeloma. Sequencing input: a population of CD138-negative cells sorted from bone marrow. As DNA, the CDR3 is TGTGCCAGCAGACGCGAAAGCGGGAGCTACGAGCAGTACTTC. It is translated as CASRRESGSYEQYF.